Listed here is a single T cell receptor beta chain. This sample was taken from a study of blood T cells in healthy people across ages. Germline assignment: CDR1 DFQATT and CDR2 SNEGSKA (reference sequence). Trimming took 6 bases from V and 8 from J, leaving 23 bases between them. CDR3 size: 15 residues. A J-beta primer mix and a sample-barcoded 5' primer were used in a second PCR of about 6 to 12 cycles. Every single cDNA molecule received a tag from a template-switch adaptor with 12 random nucleotides. Each CDR3 protein is one row after TCRdb ran MiXCR on the 5' RACE reads. The top ten hold 18% of the sample, which has 1 million or so distinct CDR3 sequences, 40% to 45% seen once.

Sequenced sample: blood. The receptor comes from a woman aged 55-69 years in good health. The chain joins TRBV20-1 to TRBJ2-1, with D unclear. The CDR3 bases are TGCAGTGCCAACGACGCCCGATCTACTAATGATGAGCAGTTCTTC. This sequence encodes CSANDARSTNDEQFF.